This T cell receptor (beta chain) was identified in a study of cytomegalovirus exposure and HLA in healthy donors. With respect to this clone: Antigen: not known.

CDR1 is LGHNA and CDR2 is YNFKEQ in the germline V gene. This CDR3 has 14 residues. V was clipped by 5 bases and J by 4 bases, with 14 bases between them. PCR primers comprised 60 Vbeta and 13 Jbeta primers. The table came from immunoSEQ multiplex PCR; TCRdb's copy has only in-frame clones and leaves some out. Its table records about 53,000 clones. Regarding the study as a whole: Using the classifier, cytomegalovirus status was reportedly diagnosed with high specificity and sensitivity. Reportedly, a later analysis found an Asian-associated ancestry cluster had fewer N-insertions than the roughly 700-donor mean.

This chain connects TRBV4-2 to TRBJ1-1, with D tentatively TRBD1 (6 bases). This sequence was found in a young woman in good health and CMV-seronegative. Specimen: PBMCs. CDR3 DNA: TGTGCCAGCAGCGCACAGGGAATGGGCACTGAAGCTTTCTTT. Protein product: CASSAQGMGTEAFF.